In this sample, the clone carrying this T cell receptor beta chain turned up a few times. Its antigen is currently unknown. Sample-barcoded 5' priming and a J-beta primer mix drove a second PCR of about 6 to 12 cycles. TCRdb re-called the 5' RACE reads through MiXCR, storing one row per CDR3 protein. The table records fewer than 700,000 distinct CDR3 sequences, approximately 40% of them present only once. CDR3 size: 18 residues. V lost 2 bases and J 5 bases, leaving 22 bases between the germline ends. Per germline, CDR1 LNHNV and CDR2 YYDKDF (reference sequence). This entry belongs to a study of blood T cells in healthy people across ages. Regarding the study as a whole: The unknown donor CMV status may have confounded expanded clonotype changes.

This receptor was identified in a man older than 75 in good health. V gene TRBV15 combines with J gene TRBJ2-1; D perhaps matches TRBD2 (7 bases). Sequencing was performed on blood. The CDR3 nucleotides read TGTGCCACCAGCAGAAATGACTTTGAGGGGGGGGTCCACAATGAGCAGTTCTTC. Translated, it gives CATSRNDFEGGVHNEQFF.